These T cell receptor beta chains were read from a single sample in a study of T cells in Graves' hyperthyroidism and ophthalmopathy. TCRdb recomputed calls from the multiplex PCR reads with MiXCR, one row per CDR3 protein. Here the sample spans hundreds of thousands of distinct CDR3 sequences, about 14% being singletons. The sample consisted of blood. All receptors derive from a woman between 18 and 29 years old with Graves' hyperthyroidism. Both conserved end residues are part of each CDR3. The D gene is left open where the match is weak. Some rows mark clone size as missing; the rest say once, few, many or name a class of expanded clone.

J gene | V gene | clone size | D gene | CDR3 DNA | CDR3 protein
TRBJ1-4 | TRBV5-1 | few | . | TGCGCCAGCAGCTGGACAGTCACTAATGAAAAACTGTTTTTT | CASSWTVTNEKLFF
TRBJ2-1 | TRBV20-1 | many | . | TGCAGTGCTACTACGGACTGGCAACTAGATGAGCAGTTCTTC | CSATTDWQLDEQFF
TRBJ2-5 | TRBV7-8 | . | . | TGTGCCAGCAGCCCAGAGGCCAGGGGCCGGATCGTGACCCAGTACTTC | CASSPEARGRIVTQYF
TRBJ2-4 | TRBV7-9 | many | . | TGTGCCAGCAGCTTTCGCCTACAGGGGTCGGGAGGCAAAAACATTCAGTACTTC | CASSFRLQGSGGKNIQYF
TRBJ1-2 | TRBV15 | few | . | TGTGCCACCAGCCACAGGGACCTTAACTATGGCTACACCTTC | CATSHRDLNYGYTF
TRBJ1-6 | TRBV6-1 | many | . | TGTGCCAGCAAGGGGGGCGGCAGGGACAATTCACCCCTCCACTTT | CASKGGGRDNSPLHF
TRBJ1-4 | TRBV12-3/TRBV12-4 | few | . | TGTGCCAGCAGTTTAACGTATGAAAAACTGTTTTTT | CASSLTYEKLFF
TRBJ2-1 | TRBV11-3 | many | . | TGTGCCAGCAGCCTGACAGACCCCTACAATGAGCAGTTCTTC | CASSLTDPYNEQFF
TRBJ1-6 | TRBV27 | . | TRBD1 | TGTGCCAGCACAAGGACAGGGGTCTCACCCCTCCACTTT | CASTRTGVSPLHF
TRBJ1-1 | TRBV2 | . | . | TGTGCCAGCGGGCCGTCGTTACTGAGGAACACTGAAGCTTTCTTT | CASGPSLLRNTEAFF
TRBJ1-5 | TRBV28 | few | . | TGTGCCAGCAGTCTGCCCAACAATCACATGGATAGCAATCAGCCCCAGCATTTT | CASSLPNNHMDSNQPQHF
TRBJ2-1 | TRBV6-1 | . | . | TGTGCCAGCAGGGGCGTGGGGCAGGGTGAAAACAATGAGCAGTTCTTC | CASRGVGQGENNEQFF
TRBJ1-2 | TRBV5-5 | many | . | TGTGCCAGCAGCTCTACTGAGACAGCGCGCAGCCTCTATGGCTACACCTTC | CASSSTETARSLYGYTF
TRBJ2-2 | TRBV29-1 | . | . | TGCAGCGTTCGACAATCGAACACCGGGGAGCTGTTTTTT | CSVRQSNTGELFF
TRBJ2-3 | TRBV10-1 | many | TRBD2 | TGCGCCAGCAGTGAGTCGGCTAGCGGGAGCATGCAGTATTTT | CASSESASGSMQYF
TRBJ2-1 | TRBV28 | many | TRBD2 | TGTGCCAGCAGTTTAAGCGGGCTAGCGGTCTGGGAGCAGTTCTTC | CASSLSGLAVWEQFF
TRBJ2-7 | TRBV6-6 | few | . | TGTGCCAGCAGCACGTCCAGGATTCCCTACGAGCAGTACTTC | CASSTSRIPYEQYF
TRBJ1-2 | TRBV28 | many | . | TGTGCCAGCGCAAGGCAGGACTATGGCTACACCTTC | CASARQDYGYTF
TRBJ2-5 | TRBV25-1 | . | TRBD2 | TGTGCCAGCAGAAAAGCGGGACGCCTAGAGACCCAGTACTTC | CASRKAGRLETQYF
TRBJ2-5 | TRBV24-1 | few | TRBD1 | TGTGCCACCAGTGATTGGAACAGGGGTCAAGAGACCCAGTACTTC | CATSDWNRGQETQYF
TRBJ2-7 | TRBV14 | few | . | TGTGCCAGCAGCCAAGATTGGGGGATTCAGTCCTACGAGCAGTACTTC | CASSQDWGIQSYEQYF
TRBJ2-1 | TRBV12-3/TRBV12-4 | . | . | TGTGCCAGCAGTTCCGCACTAGGGCCCTACAATGAGCAGTTCTTC | CASSSALGPYNEQFF